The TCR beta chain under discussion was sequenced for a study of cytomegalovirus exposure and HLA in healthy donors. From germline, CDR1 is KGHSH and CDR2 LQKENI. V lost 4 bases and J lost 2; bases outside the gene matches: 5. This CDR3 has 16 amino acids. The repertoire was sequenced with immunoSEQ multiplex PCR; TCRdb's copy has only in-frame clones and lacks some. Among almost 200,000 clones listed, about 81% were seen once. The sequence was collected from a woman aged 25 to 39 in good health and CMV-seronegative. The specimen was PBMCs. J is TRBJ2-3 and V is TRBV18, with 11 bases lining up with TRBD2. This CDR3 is CASSLGTSGYTDTQYF. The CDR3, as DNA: TGTGCCAGCTCACTAGGGACTAGCGGTTACACAGATACGCAGTATTTT.